The subject of this entry is one TCR beta chain. Its antigen is unknown. Qualities for individual bases were not recorded, and no much larger clone is one base off. CND-RA patients were negative for the clinical CCP2 antibody test, and joint destruction progressed despite active therapy. All CND-RA patients were characterized by typical joint destruction in wrists and ankles and by failure of conventional anti-rheumatic therapy. CND-RA patients were sampled after long disease histories, spanning decades in several cases, rather than at diagnosis. Each patient provided about 50 millilitres of EDTA-anticoagulated peripheral blood. Density gradient separation with Ficoll-Paque PLUS was used to isolate peripheral blood mononuclear cells. CD8+ cells were isolated from fresh or cryopreserved PBMCs by AutoMACS magnetic bead positive selection, with purity checked by flow cytometry. Nucleospin Tissue or Tissue XS kits were used for genomic DNA extraction, and quantification was performed on a Qubit 2.0 fluorometer.

Genomic DNA from CD8+ cells was used for TCRbeta sequencing, which was performed according to the manufacturer's instructions. The immunoSEQ assay was used for TCRbeta sequencing, which was carried out at a genomics technology centre in Finland. In the source study's methods: The clonotype tables produced by the immunoSEQ preprocessing pipeline were converted into VDJtools format, and any non-productive clonotypes were filtered out. Samples with fewer than 10,000 reads were excluded, the remaining samples were subsampled to 10,000 reads, and most of the eight CND-RA samples met this threshold. Using the VDJtools CalcDiversityStats function on data subsampled to 10,000 reads, the Shannon-Wiener, Simpson and clonality indices were calculated. Non-singleton TCRbeta clonotypes were hard-matched, with no mismatches allowed, against VDJdb to infer antigen specificity. Clusters with potentially shared antigen targets were formed by grouping CDR3 sequences that differed by one amino acid (Hamming distance 1). Group enrichment of public clonotypes was tested with one-sided Fisher's exact tests after groups were resampled to six samples, with the procedure repeated ten times. What TCRdb holds here is the immuneACCESS table cut down to in-frame rearrangements. Part of the clones is not present; checked against another copy, under half of the missing clones reflect an unresolved V gene, and the others are unexplained. The DNA gave D and trimming, while V, J and clone size come from that table. The sample yields 13,000 or so clones; roughly four fifths were counted once. The top ten clones comprise over 25% of the sample.

The data originate from a study of CD8 T cells in seronegative destructive rheumatoid arthritis (dated by TCRdb to about 2020). Context from the whole study: Most of the eight CND-RA patients were receiving biological drugs at sampling. Peripheral CD8+ TCRbeta repertoires were compared between CCP-negative destructive rheumatoid arthritis (CND-RA) patients and newly diagnosed seropositive RA, seronegative RA and healthy controls. The seropositive RA, seronegative RA and healthy control comparison cohorts were obtained from an earlier published TCRbeta dataset rather than being newly sequenced. Study-level results and caveats: The small size of the CND-RA cohort was acknowledged as a study limitation. The authors read the apparently distinct set of enriched public clonotypes carried by CND-RA patients as support for a separate disease subset. In the absence of diagnostic samples, TCR repertoire differences may be partly attributable to poor disease control over the years rather than being present at onset. More CMV-reactive and fewer influenza A-reactive CD8+ TCRbeta sequences were observed in CND-RA repertoires than in controls and other RA subtypes. Across the approximately 120,000 clonotypes tested, no public clonotype enrichment survived Benjamini-Hochberg correction. With age adjusted for, CD8+ TCRbeta repertoires in CND-RA patients appeared less diverse and more clonal than repertoires in other RA subtypes.

Counted from cysteine to phenylalanine, this CDR3 has 15 amino acids. The only DNA kept is the CDR3, 45 bases in frame from the first base. V sheds 6 bases and J sheds 1 base, leaving 15 bases between their ends. The CDR1 and CDR2 encoded by the germline V gene (reference sequence) are LNHDA and SQIVND. Rearrangement joined TRBV19 to TRBJ1-1; the D region possibly corresponds to TRBD1 (6 bases align). Sequencing was done on a sample of CD8+ T cells from blood. This TCR was recovered from a woman between 25 and 49 years old with seronegative destructive rheumatoid arthritis. For the CDR3, the sequence is CASSQTGIGNTEAFF. The nucleotides are TGTGCCAGTAGCCAGACAGGCATCGGGAACACTGAAGCTTTCTTT.